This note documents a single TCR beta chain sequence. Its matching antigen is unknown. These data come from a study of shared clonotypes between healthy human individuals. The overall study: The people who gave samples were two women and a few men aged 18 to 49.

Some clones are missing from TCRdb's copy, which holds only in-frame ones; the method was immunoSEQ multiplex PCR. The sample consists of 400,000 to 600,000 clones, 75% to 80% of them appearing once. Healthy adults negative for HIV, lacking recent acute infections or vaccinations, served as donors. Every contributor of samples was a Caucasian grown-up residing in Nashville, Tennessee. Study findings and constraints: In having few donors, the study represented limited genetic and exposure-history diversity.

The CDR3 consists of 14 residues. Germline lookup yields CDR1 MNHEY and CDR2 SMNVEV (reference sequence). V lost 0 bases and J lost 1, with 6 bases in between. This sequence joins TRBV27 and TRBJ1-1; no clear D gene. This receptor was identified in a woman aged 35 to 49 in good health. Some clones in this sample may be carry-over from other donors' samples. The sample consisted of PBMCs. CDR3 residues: CASSLSGSNTEAFF. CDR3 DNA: TGTGCCAGCAGTTTATCAGGGTCGAACACTGAAGCTTTCTTT.